A selection of T cell receptor beta chains follows, all from one sample in a study of early T cells in non-severe SARS-CoV-2 infection. Each CDR3 protein gets one entry after TCRdb re-called the 5' RACE reads with MiXCR. The sample has 40,000 to 60,000 distinct CDR3 sequences; 6% to 8% are singletons. The sample was whole blood. The receptor set was obtained from an adult who was a healthcare worker with PCR-confirmed SARS-CoV-2 infection or an uninfected control (not recorded which). Each CDR3 is given with its conserved first and last residue. Fields, in order: J gene, V gene, clone size, D gene, CDR3 DNA, CDR3 protein. A D gene is named only where the DNA matches it firmly. The size field is filled for only some rows; it gives once, few, many or a size class.

TRBJ2-1 TRBV29-1 NA NA TGCAGCGTTGAAAGGGGCAGGGCCTCCTACAATGAGCAGTTCTTC CSVERGRASYNEQFF
TRBJ2-7 TRBV2 NA NA TGTGCCAGCAGTGAAGATCGAGGCAGGGCCTACGAGCAGTACTTC CASSEDRGRAYEQYF
TRBJ2-7 TRBV7-9 NA NA TGTGCCAGCAGCTTAGCCGGCAACTCCTACGAGCAGTACTTC CASSLAGNSYEQYF
TRBJ2-6 TRBV19 NA TRBD1 TGTGCCAGCCTTAAACCCAGGGGGCTTGGGGCCAACGTCCTGACTTTC CASLKPRGLGANVLTF
TRBJ1-1 TRBV5-1 few TRBD1 TGCGCCAGCAGCTTGGATGGACAGGGGAACACTGAAGCTTTCTTT CASSLDGQGNTEAFF
TRBJ1-2 TRBV11-2 many TRBD1 TGTGCCAGCAGCTTTTGGGACAGGGGCGCCGATGGCTACACCTTC CASSFWDRGADGYTF
TRBJ2-3 TRBV4-1 few NA TGCGCCAGCAGCCAAGGAGGTGAGAGGGGCCCAGATACGCAGTATTTT CASSQGGERGPDTQYF
TRBJ1-4 TRBV12-3/TRBV12-4 many TRBD1 TGTGCCAGCAGGACCTTGGGACAGCCTAATGAAAAACTGTTTTTT CASRTLGQPNEKLFF
TRBJ2-1 TRBV28 NA NA TGTGCCAGCAGTTTATTCGGGAGTGAGCAGTTCTTC CASSLFGSEQFF
TRBJ2-3 TRBV7-2 NA NA TGTGCCAGCAGCTCTCTGGCGGCTATATCTTCTAGCACAGATACGCAGTATTTT CASSSLAAISSSTDTQYF
TRBJ2-7 TRBV5-5 many NA TGTGCCAGCAGATATAGACAGCCCTACGAGCAGTACTTC CASRYRQPYEQYF
TRBJ1-5 TRBV24-1 NA TRBD1 TGTGCCACCAGTGATGCGGGACAGGGGCAGGGTCAGCCCCAGCATTTT CATSDAGQGQGQPQHF
TRBJ2-3 TRBV7-9 many TRBD1 TGTGCCAGCACCAAAAAGGGACAGGGCACAGATACGCAGTATTTT CASTKKGQGTDTQYF
TRBJ1-5 TRBV3-1 many NA TGTGCCAGCAGCCAAAGCTATTACAGCAATCAGCCCCAGCATTTT CASSQSYYSNQPQHF
TRBJ2-1 TRBV3-1 many NA TGTGCCAGCAGCCCTTTTGTGCACTACAATGAGCAGTTCTTC CASSPFVHYNEQFF
TRBJ2-2 TRBV30 many NA TGTGCCTGGAGTGTGAACCACCATCTGAACACCGGGGAGCTGTTTTTT CAWSVNHHLNTGELFF
TRBJ2-3 TRBV5-1 NA NA TGCGCCAGCAGCTTGGGGCGGCCTAGCACAGATACGCAGTATTTT CASSLGRPSTDTQYF
TRBJ1-2 TRBV2 many NA TGTGCCAGCAGTGAAACGGGGAACTATGGCTACACCTTC CASSETGNYGYTF
TRBJ2-1 TRBV11-3 few TRBD2 TGTGCCAGCAGCTTACAGCGGGGGGACAATGAGCAGTTCTTC CASSLQRGDNEQFF
TRBJ1-6 TRBV6-2/TRBV6-3 many NA TGTGCCAGCAGTTACCTTATCCTACAAGGTGGTAATTCACCCCTCCACTTT CASSYLILQGGNSPLHF
TRBJ2-5 TRBV6-5 NA NA TGTGCCAGCAGTTACTCAGGAGAACAAGAGACCCAGTACTTC CASSYSGEQETQYF
TRBJ2-7 TRBV28 few NA TGTGCCAGCATTGGCGGATCCTACGAGCAGTACTTC CASIGGSYEQYF
TRBJ1-6 TRBV7-2 many NA TGTGCCAGCAGCTTTGGAGATTCACCCCTCCACTTT CASSFGDSPLHF
TRBJ1-1 TRBV4-3 NA NA TGCGCCAGCAGCCCGGACGGGGCTGAAGCTTTCTTT CASSPDGAEAFF
TRBJ2-3 TRBV7-8 NA NA TGTGCCAGCAGCTTTGGGGGGGCTATGACAGATACGCAGTATTTT CASSFGGAMTDTQYF
TRBJ2-3 TRBV2 NA NA TGTGCCAGCAGTGAACAGGTTGCGCAGTATTTT CASSEQVAQYF
TRBJ2-3 TRBV29-1 many TRBD2 TGCAGCGTTGGAGCGGGGGGGAGCACAGATACGCAGTATTTT CSVGAGGSTDTQYF
TRBJ1-2 TRBV4-3 many NA TGCGCCAGCAGTCAACTCACGGATGTCGCTAACTATGGCTACACCTTC CASSQLTDVANYGYTF
TRBJ1-3 TRBV6-1 few NA TGTGCCAGCAGCGCTTATAGCTCCGGAAACACCATATATTTT CASSAYSSGNTIYF